Described below is a single T cell receptor (beta chain) sequence and its context. Looked up from germline, CDR1 is SGDLS and CDR2 is YYNGEE. The ends lost 3 bases at V and 2 bases at J; junction bases unmatched: 8. The CDR3 sequence is 16 residues long. The data stem from a study of blood T cell repertoires in COVID-19. Study background: Samples came from the United States, Italy and Spain, spanning acute and convalescent COVID-19.

In the source study's methods: From reference gene primer amplification, estimates of nucleated cell counts were derived. Sequenced by immunoSEQ multiplex PCR; TCRdb stores in-frame clones only, minus some. That table is the source of V, J and clone size, and D and trimming were worked out from the DNA. The data hold about 130,000 clones, with 86% observed a single time. The sequence came from a human donor in a cohort sampled during active COVID-19. This rearrangement joins TRBV9 to TRBJ2-3, with 8 bases identical to TRBD2. Sequencing used peripheral blood. The CDR3 nucleotides read TGTGCCAGCAGCGGTGGACTAGCTGGGGTCACAGATACGCAGTATTTT. Translation: CASSGGLAGVTDTQYF.